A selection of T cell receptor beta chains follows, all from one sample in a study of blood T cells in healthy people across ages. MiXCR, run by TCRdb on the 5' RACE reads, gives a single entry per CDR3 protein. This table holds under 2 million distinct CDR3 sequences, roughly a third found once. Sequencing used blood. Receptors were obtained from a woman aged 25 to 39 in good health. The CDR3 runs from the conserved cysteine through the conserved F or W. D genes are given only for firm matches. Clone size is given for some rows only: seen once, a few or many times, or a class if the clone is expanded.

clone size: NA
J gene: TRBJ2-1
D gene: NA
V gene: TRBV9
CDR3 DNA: TGTGCCAGCAGCCGTCTTCGGGCGGGGGCCGTTTACAATGAGCAGTTCTTC
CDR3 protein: CASSRLRAGAVYNEQFF

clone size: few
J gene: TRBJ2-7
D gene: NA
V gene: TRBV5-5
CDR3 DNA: TGTGCCAGCAGCCAACAGGGTTCGTGGGCAGAGCAGTACTTC
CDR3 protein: CASSQQGSWAEQYF

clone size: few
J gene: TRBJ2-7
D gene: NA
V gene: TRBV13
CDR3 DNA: TGTGCCAGCAGCTTAAACGCGGGTGTAAGCTCCTACGAGCAGTACTTC
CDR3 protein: CASSLNAGVSSYEQYF

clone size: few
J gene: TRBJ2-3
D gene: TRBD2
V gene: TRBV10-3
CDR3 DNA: TGTGCCATCAGTCCCACCAGGGGACTAGCGGGAGAGACAGATACGCAGTATTTT
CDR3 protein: CAISPTRGLAGETDTQYF

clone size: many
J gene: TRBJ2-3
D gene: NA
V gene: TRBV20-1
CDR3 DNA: TGCAGTGCTAGAGCGTTACGGCGGGCCCTGGGGACAGATACGCAGTATTTT
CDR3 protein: CSARALRRALGTDTQYF

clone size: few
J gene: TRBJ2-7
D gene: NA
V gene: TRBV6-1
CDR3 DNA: TGTGCCAGCAGTCGGACGGTTAAGGGGGAGCAGTACTTC
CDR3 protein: CASSRTVKGEQYF

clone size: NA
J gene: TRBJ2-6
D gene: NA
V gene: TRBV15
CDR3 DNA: TGTGCCACCAGCAGAGACCATGGGGCCAACGTCCCGACTTTC
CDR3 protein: CATSRDHGANVPTF

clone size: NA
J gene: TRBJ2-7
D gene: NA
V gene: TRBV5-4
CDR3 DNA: TGTGCCAGCAGCTTGGCCGTTGGGCAGAACTCCTACGAGCAGTACTTC
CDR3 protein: CASSLAVGQNSYEQYF

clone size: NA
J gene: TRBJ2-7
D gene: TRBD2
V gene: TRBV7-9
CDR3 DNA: TGTGCCAGCAGCTTAGACCGGGAGGCCAACAAGCAGTACTTC
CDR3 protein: CASSLDREANKQYF

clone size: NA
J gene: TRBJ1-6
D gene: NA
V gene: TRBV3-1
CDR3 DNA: TGTGCCAGCAGCCAAGTTGGTCCGGATTCACCCCTCCACTTT
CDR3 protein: CASSQVGPDSPLHF

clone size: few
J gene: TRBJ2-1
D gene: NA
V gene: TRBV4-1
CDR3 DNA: TGCGCCAGCAGCCAACGATATAATAACAATGAGCAGTTCTTC
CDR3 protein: CASSQRYNNNEQFF

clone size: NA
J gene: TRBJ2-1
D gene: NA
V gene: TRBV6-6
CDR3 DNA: TGTGCCAGCAGTGTCCGGGACGGCAATGAGCAGTTCTTC
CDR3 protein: CASSVRDGNEQFF

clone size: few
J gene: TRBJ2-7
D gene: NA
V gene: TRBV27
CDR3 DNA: TGTGCCAGCAGTCCCGTGGGAACGGGCTACGAGCAGTACTTC
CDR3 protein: CASSPVGTGYEQYF

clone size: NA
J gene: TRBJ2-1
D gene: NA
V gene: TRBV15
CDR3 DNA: TGTGCCACCAGCACCACCTGGGGGGAGCATGAGCAGTTCTTC
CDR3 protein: CATSTTWGEHEQFF

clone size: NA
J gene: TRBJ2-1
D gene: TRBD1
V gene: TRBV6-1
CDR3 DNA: TGTGCCAGCAGTGAAACAGGGGGGAGCTCCTACAATGAGCAGTTCTTC
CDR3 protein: CASSETGGSSYNEQFF

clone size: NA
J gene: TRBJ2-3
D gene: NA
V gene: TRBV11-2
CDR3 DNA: TGTGCCAGCGGCCCGCAGGATACGCAGTATTTT
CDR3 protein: CASGPQDTQYF

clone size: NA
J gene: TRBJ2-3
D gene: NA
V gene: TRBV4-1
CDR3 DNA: TGCGCCAGCAGCCAGGACCCCAGAGTAGACATAGATACGCAGTATTTT
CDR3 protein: CASSQDPRVDIDTQYF

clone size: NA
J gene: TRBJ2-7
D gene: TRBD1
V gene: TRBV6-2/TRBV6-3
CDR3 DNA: TGTGCCAGCAGTGGCGGACAGGGCGTACACTACGAGCAGTACTTC
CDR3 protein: CASSGGQGVHYEQYF

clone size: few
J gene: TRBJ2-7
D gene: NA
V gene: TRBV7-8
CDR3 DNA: TGTGCCAGCAGGCTCGACAGGGCGGGGAACTACGAGCAGTACTTC
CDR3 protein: CASRLDRAGNYEQYF

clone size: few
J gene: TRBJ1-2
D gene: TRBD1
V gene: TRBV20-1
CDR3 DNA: TGCAGTGCAGTATCACCTCAGGGGGCTAAGGATGGCTACACCTTC
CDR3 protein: CSAVSPQGAKDGYTF

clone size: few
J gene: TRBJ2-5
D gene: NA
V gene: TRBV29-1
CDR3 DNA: TGCAGCCCCAAGGGTGAAGAGACCCAGTACTTC
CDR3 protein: CSPKGEETQYF

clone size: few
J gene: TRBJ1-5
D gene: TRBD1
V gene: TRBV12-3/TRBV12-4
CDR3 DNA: TGTGCCAGCAGCTCCCATTCCAGGGGGCAGCCCCAGCATTTT
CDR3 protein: CASSSHSRGQPQHF

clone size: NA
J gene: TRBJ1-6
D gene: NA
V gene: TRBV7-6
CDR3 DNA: TGTGCCAGCAGCTTTACGAGGACAAGGTCAAAGAACTATAATTCACCCCTCCACTTT
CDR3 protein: CASSFTRTRSKNYNSPLHF

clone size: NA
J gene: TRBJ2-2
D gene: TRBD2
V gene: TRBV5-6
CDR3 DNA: TGTGCCAGCAGCCGGGAGGGCGGGGAGCTGTTTTTT
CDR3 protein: CASSREGGELFF

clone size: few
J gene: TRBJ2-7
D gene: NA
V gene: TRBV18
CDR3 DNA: TGTGCCAGCTCACCACCTGGGGTGGGACCGTTACCCTACGAGCAGTACTTC
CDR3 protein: CASSPPGVGPLPYEQYF

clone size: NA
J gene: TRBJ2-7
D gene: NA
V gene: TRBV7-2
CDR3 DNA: TGTGCCAGCGGACCGATGGGCCTCGAGCAGTACTTC
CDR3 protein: CASGPMGLEQYF

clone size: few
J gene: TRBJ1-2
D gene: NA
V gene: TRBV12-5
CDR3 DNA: TGTGCTAGTGGTTTGGAAAAAAAGGGCTACACCTTC
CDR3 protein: CASGLEKKGYTF

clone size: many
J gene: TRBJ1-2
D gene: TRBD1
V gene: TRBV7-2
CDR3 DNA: TGTGCCAGCAGCTTCACAGGGGGGACTTATGGCTACACCTTC
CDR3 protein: CASSFTGGTYGYTF

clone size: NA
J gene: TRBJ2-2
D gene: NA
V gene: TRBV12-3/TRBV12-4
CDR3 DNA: TGTGCCTGCAGAAAGGGACTGTCGAACACCGGGGAGCTGTTTTTT
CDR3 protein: CACRKGLSNTGELFF

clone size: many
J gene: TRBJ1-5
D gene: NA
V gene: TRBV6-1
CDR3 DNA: TGTGCCAGCCTTGGAGGATGGCAACAGCCCCAGCATTTT
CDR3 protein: CASLGGWQQPQHF

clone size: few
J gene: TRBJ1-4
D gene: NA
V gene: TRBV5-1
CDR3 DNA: TGCGCCAGCAGCCACGAGAGAAATGAAAAACTGTTTTTT
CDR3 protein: CASSHERNEKLFF

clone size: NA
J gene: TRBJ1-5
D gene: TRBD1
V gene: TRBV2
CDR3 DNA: TGTGCCAGCGGCCCGGGACAGGGGACTCCCCAGCATTTT
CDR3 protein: CASGPGQGTPQHF

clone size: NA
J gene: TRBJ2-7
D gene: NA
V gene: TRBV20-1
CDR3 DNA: TGCAGTGCTAGAGATGAATTGCAGTCCTACGAGCAGTACTTC
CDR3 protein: CSARDELQSYEQYF

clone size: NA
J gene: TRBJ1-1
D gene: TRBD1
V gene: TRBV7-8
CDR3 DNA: TGTGCCAGCAGCGCAGACAGGGGGATGAACACTGAAGCTTTCTTT
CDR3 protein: CASSADRGMNTEAFF

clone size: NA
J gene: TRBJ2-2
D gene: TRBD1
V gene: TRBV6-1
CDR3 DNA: TGTGCCAGCAGGGCTAACAGGGGCGGGGAGCTGTTTTTT
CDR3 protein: CASRANRGGELFF

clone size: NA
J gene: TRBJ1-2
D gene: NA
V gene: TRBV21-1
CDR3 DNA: TGTGCCAGCAGCAAATTGGCAGAGGGACTTAACTATGGCTACACCTTC
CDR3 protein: CASSKLAEGLNYGYTF

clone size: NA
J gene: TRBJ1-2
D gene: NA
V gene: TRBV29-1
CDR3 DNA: TGCAGGCCCCCTCAGGGTGACTATGGCTACACCTTC
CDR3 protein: CRPPQGDYGYTF

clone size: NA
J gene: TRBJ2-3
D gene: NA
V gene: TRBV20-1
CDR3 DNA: TGCAGTGCTAGAGGGGTGCCTAGCGTACCCTACACAGATACGCAGTATTTT
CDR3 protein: CSARGVPSVPYTDTQYF

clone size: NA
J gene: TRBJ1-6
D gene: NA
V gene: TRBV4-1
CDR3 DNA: TGCGCCAGCAGCCAAGACTATAATTCACCCCTCCACTTT
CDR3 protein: CASSQDYNSPLHF

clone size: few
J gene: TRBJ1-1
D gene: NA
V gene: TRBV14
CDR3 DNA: TGTGCCAGCAGCCAAGAGACAGGGAACACTGAAGCTTTCTTT
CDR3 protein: CASSQETGNTEAFF

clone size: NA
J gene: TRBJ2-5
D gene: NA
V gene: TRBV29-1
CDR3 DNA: TGCAGCTCGTTGATAAGAGAGACCCAGGACTTC
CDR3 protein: CSSLIRETQDF

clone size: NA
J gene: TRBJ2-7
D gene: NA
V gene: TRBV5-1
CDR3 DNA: TGCGCCAGCAGCTCCTACCTCAACTACGAGCAGTACTTC
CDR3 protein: CASSSYLNYEQYF

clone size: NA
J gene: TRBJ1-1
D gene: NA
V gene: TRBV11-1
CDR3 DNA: TGTGCCAGCAGCCGGGACACCCGTGGCACTGAAGCTTTCTTT
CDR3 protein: CASSRDTRGTEAFF

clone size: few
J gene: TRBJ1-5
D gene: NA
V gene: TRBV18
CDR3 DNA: TGTGCCAGCTCACCTCTCGGAGGGGATCAGCCCCAGCATTTT
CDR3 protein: CASSPLGGDQPQHF

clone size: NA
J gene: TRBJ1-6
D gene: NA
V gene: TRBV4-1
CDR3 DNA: TGCGCCAGCAGCCCCTTGAGGGACTCGGCACCCCTCCACTTT
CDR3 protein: CASSPLRDSAPLHF

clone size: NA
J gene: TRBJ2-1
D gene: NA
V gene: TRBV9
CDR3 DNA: TGTGCCAGCAGCGCGAAAGAGTTTAAAGAGCAGTTCTTC
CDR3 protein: CASSAKEFKEQFF